The present TCR beta chain was sequenced within a study of shared clonotypes between healthy human individuals. The assay ran at deep level. Assay: immunoSEQ multiplex PCR; the TCRdb copy retains only in-frame clones and omits some. Of about 2.5 million clones listed, 92% are singletons. In this sample, this clone turned up once. Sequencing was carried out using naive CD4+ T cells from PBMCs. Documented subset: CD45RA+ positively selected. This clonotype was obtained from a man aged 18 to 35 in good health. Some clones in this sample may be carry-over from other donors' samples.

The CDR3 bases are TGTGCCAGCACCCGGCTCAATTACGATGAGCAGTTCTTC. It codes for CASTRLNYDEQFF. The V and J genes are TRBV2 and TRBJ2-1; D not resolved. Trimming stripped 7 bases from V and 8 bases from J, with 15 bases between. CDR1 SNHLY and CDR2 FYNNEI come from the germline V gene. CDR3 length: 13 amino acids.